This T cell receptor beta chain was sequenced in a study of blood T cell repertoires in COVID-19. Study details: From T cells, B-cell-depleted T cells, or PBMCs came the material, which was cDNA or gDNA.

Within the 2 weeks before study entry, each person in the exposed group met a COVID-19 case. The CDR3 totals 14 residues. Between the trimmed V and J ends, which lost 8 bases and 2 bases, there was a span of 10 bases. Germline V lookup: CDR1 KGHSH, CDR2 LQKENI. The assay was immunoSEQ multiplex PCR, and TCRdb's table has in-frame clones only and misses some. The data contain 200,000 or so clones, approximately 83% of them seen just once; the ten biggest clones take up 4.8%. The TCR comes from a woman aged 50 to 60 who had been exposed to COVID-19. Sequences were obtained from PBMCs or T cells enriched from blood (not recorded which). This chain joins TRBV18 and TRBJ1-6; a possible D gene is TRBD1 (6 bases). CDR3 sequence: CASRGGAYNSPLHF. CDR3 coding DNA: TGTGCCAGCCGAGGGGGGGCCTATAATTCACCCCTCCACTTT.